These 5 T cell receptor beta chains originate from one sample sequenced in a study of cytomegalovirus exposure and HLA in healthy donors. This table comes from immunoSEQ multiplex PCR, and its TCRdb copy is limited to in-frame clones, with some not included. The profile shows around 120,000 clones, more than 70% of them singletons. Sequences were obtained from PBMCs. The receptor source for this set is a man between 18 and 35 years old in good health and CMV-seronegative.

V usage is TRBV7-2 and J usage is TRBJ2-3; D is perhaps TRBD1 (7 bases). Trimming took 5 bases from V and 2 from J, leaving 14 bases between them. This CDR3 region has 15 residues. Germline V gene data show CDR1 as SGHTA and CDR2 as FQGNSA. As DNA, the CDR3 is TGTGCCAGCAGCATCGGGGGACAGAACACAGATACGCAGTATTTT. Protein: CASSIGGQNTDTQYF. The full variable domain, in which reference TRBV7-2 and TRBJ2-3 provide the parts outside the CDR3, is GAGVSQSPSNKVTEKGKDVELRCDPISGHTALYWYRQSLGQGLEFLIYFQGNSAPDKSGLPSDRFSAERTGGSVSTLTIQRTQQEDSAVYLCASSIGGQNTDTQYFGPGTRLTVL.

V gene TRBV12-5 combines with J gene TRBJ2-2; TRBD2 matches at 7 bases. The germline gives CDR1 LGHNT, CDR2 FRNRAP. The CDR3 contains 16 residues. CDR3 amino acids: CAHPGGGGHNTGELFF. In DNA, the CDR3 is TGTGCCCACCCTGGGGGGGGAGGCCATAACACCGGGGAGCTGTTTTTT.

The chain combines TRBV6-4 with TRBJ1-1; no firm D call. Germline CDR1 is MRHNA and CDR2 is SNTAGT. This CDR3 is 12 amino acids long. The V and J ends lost 6 bases and 7 bases respectively, with 12 bases between them. This CDR3 reads CASRSQGGEAFF. The CDR3 nucleotides are TGTGCCAGCAGGAGCCAAGGCGGTGAAGCTTTCTTT.

This chain joins TRBV18 and TRBJ2-7; 7 positions match TRBD1. This CDR3 has 14 amino acids. With V trimmed by 3 bases and J by 4 bases, 6 bases remained unmatched. From germline, CDR1 is KGHSH and CDR2 LQKENI. CDR3 region: CASSPRDRLYEQYF. As DNA, the CDR3 is TGTGCCAGCTCACCCCGGGACAGACTGTACGAGCAGTACTTC.

In its sample, this clone was seen once. This chain uses TRBV9 with TRBJ1-2; the match to TRBD1 covers 10 bases. CDR1 is SGDLS, CDR2 YYNGEE, per germline. J lost 4 bases, V lost 3 bases, and 6 bases had no gene match. The CDR3 length is 15 residues. The DNA for the CDR3 is TGTGCCAGCAGCGCCCGGACAGGGGGTCTCTATGGCTACACCTTC. The encoded protein is CASSARTGGLYGYTF. Drawing the rest from reference TRBV9 and TRBJ1-2, the complete variable domain is DSGVTQTPKHLITATGQRVTLRCSPRSGDLSVYWYQQSLDQGLQFLIQYYNGEERAKGNILERFSAQQFPDLHSELNLSSLELGDSALYFCASSARTGGLYGYTFGSGTRLTVV.